The entry below gives a single T cell receptor (beta chain) sequence along with its context. Its antigen is unidentified. Some clones are missing from TCRdb's copy, which holds only in-frame ones; the method was immunoSEQ multiplex PCR. The repertoire holds around 4,800 clones, approximately 64% seen once, with more than 20% in the top ten. The V gene's germline CDR1 is SGHVS and CDR2 FQNEAQ. After removal of 1 base from V and 7 bases from J, the junction contained 8 bases not matched to a gene. This CDR3 has 15 residues. The source of the sample is a study of CD4+ T cells in melanoma. Study observations and caveats: Neoantigen-specific CD4+ T cells in melanoma reportedly had diverse differentiation states. A reported correlation linked neoantigen-specific CD4+ T cells to CD8+, macrophage and B cell function.

J is TRBJ1-2 and V is TRBV7-8; 8 bases align to TRBD1. The TCR was taken from a human donor with melanoma. The sequenced material came from cells from a culture (not recorded whether cultured in vitro). The DNA for the CDR3 is TGTGCCAGCAGCTTAGGCAGGGGGCAGGAGGTTGGCTACACCTTC. Protein: CASSLGRGQEVGYTF.